This entry lists 16 T cell receptor beta chains sequenced from one sample in a study of T cell responses to AZD1222 COVID-19 vaccine. Produced via immunoSEQ multiplex PCR; TCRdb's table is partial and in-frame only. The sample includes approximately 140,000 clones, about 95% of them seen just once. Material: peripheral blood, obtained on day 0 of AZD1222 vaccination. All receptors derive from an adult in good health.

V usage is TRBV7-2 and J usage is TRBJ1-5; D gene unclear. V lost 1 base and J lost 5, with 12 bases in between. CDR1 is SGHTA, CDR2 FQGNSA, per germline. CDR3 length: 15 residues. CDR3 coding DNA: TGTGCCAGCAGCTTAGTTAATCTTCTGTATCAGCCCCAGCATTTT. Residues: CASSLVNLLYQPQHF. Complete variable domain (other parts from reference TRBV7-2 and TRBJ1-5): GAGVSQSPSNKVTEKGKDVELRCDPISGHTALYWYRQSLGQGLEFLIYFQGNSAPDKSGLPSDRFSAERTGGSVSTLTIQRTQQEDSAVYLCASSLVNLLYQPQHFGDGTRLSIL.

The gene calls are TRBV3-1 (or the pseudogene TRBV3-2) and TRBJ1-2, with D tentatively TRBD1 (5 bases). V was shortened by 1 base and J by 6 bases, with 12 bases between the two germline ends. CDR1 LGHDT and CDR2 YNNKEL come from the germline V gene (reference sequence). The CDR3 has 14 amino acids. CDR3 coding DNA: TGTGCCAGCAGCCAAGGTGCCAGGGAGAATGGCTACACCTTC. Translation: CASSQGARENGYTF.

The V call is TRBV30, the J call TRBJ1-5; D gene unclear. Germline V lookup: CDR1 GTSNPN, CDR2 SVGIG (reference sequence). This CDR3 comprises 12 residues. The V end was cut by 2 bases, the J end by 6 bases, with 8 bases between. CDR3 loop: CAWSLTLQPQHF. CDR3 coding DNA: TGTGCCTGGAGTCTAACTCTTCAGCCCCAGCATTTT.

The gene calls are TRBV6-1 and TRBJ2-7; no clear D gene. The CDR3 contains 12 residues. The V gene lost 0 bases and the J gene lost 4 bases, with 4 bases spanning the gap. Germline V CDR1 and CDR2: MNHNS, SASEGT. For the CDR3, the DNA is TGTGCCAGCAGTGAAGCAGGGTACGAGCAGTACGTC. It codes for CASSEAGYEQYV.

This clone was observed once. V is TRBV5-4 and J is TRBJ2-3, with 9 bases identical to TRBD1. This CDR3 has 14 amino acids. Germline values: CDR1 SGHNT, CDR2 YYREEE (reference sequence). V shed 2 bases and J 4 bases; nucleotides not matched to a gene: 2. The CDR3 loop is CASSLGQGPDTQYF. Written as DNA, the CDR3 is TGTGCCAGCAGCTTAGGACAGGGGCCAGATACGCAGTATTTT.

The J gene is TRBJ1-5, the V gene TRBV4-1; the match to TRBD1 covers 8 bases. The CDR3 is made up of 14 amino acids. In germline, CDR1 is MGHRA, CDR2 YSYEKL. The ends lost 1 base at V and 11 bases at J; junction bases unmatched: 7. The CDR3 here is CASSQAGQGYTQHF. The CDR3 DNA reads as TGCGCCAGCAGCCAAGCCGGACAGGGATACACCCAGCATTTT.

The gene calls are TRBV19 and TRBJ2-7; D may be TRBD1 (6 bases). This CDR3 is built from 13 residues. Germline V gives CDR1 LNHDA, CDR2 SQIVND (reference sequence). Trimming removed 6 bases from V and 6 bases from J, with 15 bases in between. The CDR3 protein is CASSNWAGAEQYV. The CDR3 DNA reads as TGTGCCAGTAGCAATTGGGCAGGGGCCGAGCAGTACGTC.

This clone has just one count. Here the CDR3 DNA reads TGTGCCAGCAGTTTCACTAGCGGGAGGGATCGGGCGACCCAGTACTTC. It codes for CASSFTSGRDRATQYF. The chain uses TRBV28 and TRBJ2-5, with 13 nucleotides matching TRBD2. The junction had 8 bases not matched to a gene; V was cut back by 3 bases and J by 7 bases. The CDR3 is 16 amino acids. Per germline, CDR1 MDHEN and CDR2 SYDVKM. The variable domain in full, with the rest retrieved from reference TRBV28 and TRBJ2-5, is DVKVTQSSRYLVKRTGEKVFLECVQDMDHENMFWYRQDPGLGLRLIYFSYDVKMKEKGDIPEGYSVSREKKERFSLILESASTNQTSMYLCASSFTSGRDRATQYFGPGTRLLVL.

V gene TRBV7-8 combines with J gene TRBJ2-3; D uncertain. Trimming cost V 3 bases and J 1 base, with 14 bases left between them. The CDR3 totals 16 residues. The germline CDR1 and CDR2 sequences are SGHVS and FQNEAQ. The CDR3 spells CASSLMPGRRTDTQYF. The CDR3 coding sequence is TGTGCCAGCAGCTTGATGCCCGGCCGTCGCACAGATACGCAGTATTTT.

The J gene is TRBJ2-5, the V gene TRBV3-1 (or the pseudogene TRBV3-2), with D tentatively TRBD2 (5 bases). The germline V and J ends were trimmed by 4 bases and 7 bases, with 13 bases remaining between them. The CDR3 runs to 13 residues. Germline V CDR1 and CDR2: LGHDT, YNNKEL (reference sequence). The DNA of the CDR3 is TGTGCCAGCAGCCTTAACACCCTAGCGACCCAGTACTTC. Translation: CASSLNTLATQYF.

The rearrangement uses TRBV5-8 and TRBJ1-4; the D gene is possibly TRBD1 (6 bases). Germline V lookup: CDR1 SGHTS, CDR2 YDEGEE. The CDR3 has 17 amino acids. Trimming removed 0 bases at V and 0 bases at J, with 12 bases between. CDR3 in DNA: TGTGCCAGCAGCTTGGGCAGGGGATTTACAACTAATGAAAAACTGTTTTTT. Translation: CASSLGRGFTTNEKLFF.

This chain links TRBV4-3 with TRBJ2-6, with 11 positions matching TRBD1. V dropped 3 bases and J dropped 4; count of bases not matched to a gene: 5. Germline V lookup: CDR1 LGHNA, CDR2 YSLEER. The CDR3 spans 17 residues. CDR3 coding DNA: TGCGCCAGCAGCCACGGGACAGGGGGGACGGGGGCCAACGTCCTGACTTTC. Residues: CASSHGTGGTGANVLTF.

The chain employs TRBV2 and TRBJ2-5, with D hard to call. CDR1 and CDR2 from the germline V gene are SNHLY and FYNNEI. There are 11 residues in the CDR3. Trimming removed 8 bases from V and 4 bases from J, with 8 bases in between. CDR3 in DNA: TGTGCCAGCTCTCGATCAGAGACCCAGTACTTC. Translation gives CASSRSETQYF.

This clone showed up just once. V is TRBV5-3 and J is TRBJ1-4; the D gene is possibly TRBD1 (5 bases). TRBV5-3 is noted as an ORF with a role that remains uncertain. This CDR3 spans 14 amino acids. V was cut by 1 base and J by 8 bases, with 12 bases left in between. CDR3 sequence reads: CARSLTGVVEKLFF. CDR3 coding DNA: TGTGCCAGAAGCTTGACGGGGGTTGTGGAAAAACTGTTTTTT.

The gene calls are TRBV5-1 and TRBJ2-3; TRBD2 is a possible D gene (7 bases). Per the germline V gene, CDR1 is SGHRS and CDR2 is YFSETQ. The V gene lost 1 base and the J gene lost 1 base, with 25 bases spanning the gap. The CDR3 spans 20 residues. CDR3: CASSLWGPASGGLGTDTQYF. The CDR3 nucleotides read TGCGCCAGCAGCTTGTGGGGCCCGGCGTCGGGGGGCCTTGGCACAGATACGCAGTATTTT.

This chain joins TRBV25-1 and TRBJ1-1; the D is unclear. Germline loops: CDR1 MGHDK, CDR2 SYGVNS. Between the trimmed V and J ends, which lost 6 bases and 11 bases, there was a span of 16 bases. CDR3 length equals 12 residues. The CDR3: CASSHTFQGAFF. The CDR3 nucleotides read TGTGCCAGCAGCCACACCTTCCAAGGGGCTTTCTTT.